This TCR beta chain comes out of a study of shared clonotypes between healthy human individuals. The table came from immunoSEQ multiplex PCR; TCRdb's copy has only in-frame clones and leaves some out. The sample holds more than 150,000 clones, approximately 61% seen once. Per germline, CDR1 MGHRA and CDR2 YSYEKL. V gave up 1 base and J gave up 2 bases, with 14 bases separating them. The CDR3 length is 17 residues. Sequenced: memory CD4+ T cells sorted from blood. Subset defined: CD45RA-negative fraction. The chain employs TRBV4-1 and TRBJ2-2; D is ambiguous. The source is a young man in good health. The CDR3 spells CASSQVDLGFNTGELFF. The CDR3 DNA reads TGCGCCAGCAGCCAAGTTGATCTGGGATTCAACACCGGGGAGCTGTTTTTT.